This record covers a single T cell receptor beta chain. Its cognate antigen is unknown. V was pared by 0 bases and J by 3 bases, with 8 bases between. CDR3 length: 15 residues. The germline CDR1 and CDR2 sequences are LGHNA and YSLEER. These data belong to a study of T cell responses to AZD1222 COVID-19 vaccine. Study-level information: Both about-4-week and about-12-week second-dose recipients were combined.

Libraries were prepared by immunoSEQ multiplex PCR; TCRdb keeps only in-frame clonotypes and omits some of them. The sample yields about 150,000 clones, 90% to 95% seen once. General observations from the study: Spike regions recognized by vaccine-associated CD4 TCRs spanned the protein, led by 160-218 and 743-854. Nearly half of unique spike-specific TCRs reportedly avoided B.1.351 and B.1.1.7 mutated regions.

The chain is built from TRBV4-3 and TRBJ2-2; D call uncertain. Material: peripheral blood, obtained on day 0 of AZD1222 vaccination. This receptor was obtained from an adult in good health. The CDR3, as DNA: TGCGCCAGCAGCCAAGAGGACGCCTACACCGGGGAGCTGTTTTTT. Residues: CASSQEDAYTGELFF.